The TCR beta chain under discussion was sequenced for a study of cytotoxic CD8 clonotypes in ibrutinib-treated CLL. Study summary: Response sampling took place at median roughly 12 months of treatment, range 6 to 36. Regarding the study as a whole: Clonality showed a rise at ibrutinib response that reversed toward baseline at progression.

Germline CDR1 reads KGHSH; CDR2 reads LQKENI. The CDR3 totals 17 residues. The germline V and J ends were trimmed by 1 base and 0 bases, with 12 bases remaining between them. Of note for this clone: Its antigen is not known.

Libraries were prepared by immunoSEQ multiplex PCR; TCRdb keeps only in-frame clonotypes and omits some of them. Among about 180,000 clones listed, roughly four fifths were seen once. The genes are TRBV18 and TRBJ1-4; no clear D gene. The source material was PBMCs, sampled after 24 months of ibrutinib treatment. The sequence derives from a human donor with chronic lymphocytic leukemia. The CDR3, as DNA: TGTGCCAGCTCACCACTGCGGAAAACGGCAACTAATGAAAAACTGTTTTTT. Translated: CASSPLRKTATNEKLFF.